These T cell receptor beta chains were read from a single sample in a study of T cells in Graves' hyperthyroidism and ophthalmopathy. TCRdb reprocessed the multiplex PCR reads via MiXCR and lists one record per CDR3 protein. This sample yields approximately 210,000 distinct CDR3 sequences, of which approximately 17% are seen a single time; under 65% belongs to the top ten. Sequencing was done on a sample of blood. The receptors here all came from a man aged 50 to 60 with Graves' hyperthyroidism. Each CDR3 is given with its conserved first and last residue. The order of the fields is D gene, J gene, V gene, clone size, CDR3 protein, CDR3 DNA. A D gene is named only where the DNA matches it firmly. For some rows the clone size is stated as once, few or many, or as a class when expanded; others skip it.

>-|TRBJ2-3|TRBV11-3|-
CASSPKRAGATDTQYF
TGTGCCAGCAGCCCCAAACGGGCAGGAGCCACAGATACGCAGTATTTT
>TRBD1|TRBJ1-5|TRBV5-1|many
CASSSTGEGNQPQHF
TGCGCCAGCAGCTCTACAGGGGAGGGCAATCAGCCCCAGCATTTT
>TRBD1|TRBJ1-6|TRBV28|few
CAIGTVGSPLHF
TGTGCTATCGGGACAGTTGGTTCACCCCTCCACTTT
>TRBD2|TRBJ2-5|TRBV3-1|-
CANSQGTRGLGAQYF
TGTGCCAACAGCCAAGGGACTAGGGGACTGGGGGCCCAGTACTTC
>-|TRBJ2-7|TRBV11-3|few
CASSRLTEQYF
TGTGCCAGCAGCCGCCTGACCGAGCAGTACTTC
>TRBD1|TRBJ1-2|TRBV19|few
CASSRDSIRDYGYTF
TGTGCCAGTAGTAGGGACAGCATTCGGGACTATGGCTACACCTTC
>-|TRBJ1-2|TRBV20-1|few
CSANDVNYGYTF
TGCAGTGCCAACGACGTTAACTATGGCTACACCTTC
>TRBD1|TRBJ1-4|TRBV10-3|few
CAISVDRATNEKLFF
TGTGCCATCAGTGTGGACAGGGCAACTAATGAAAAACTGTTTTTT
>-|TRBJ2-5|TRBV6-1|-
CASSGVVVETQYF
TGTGCCAGCAGTGGGGTGGTTGTAGAGACCCAGTACTTC
>TRBD2|TRBJ2-5|TRBV12-3/TRBV12-4|-
CASGLAGARETQYF
TGTGCCAGTGGACTAGCGGGAGCTCGAGAGACCCAGTACTTC
>-|TRBJ1-1|TRBV5-4|-
CASSESGTVNEAFF
TGTGCCAGCAGCGAATCAGGAACAGTTAATGAAGCTTTCTTT
>-|TRBJ2-1|TRBV7-3|many
CASSLSPSRNEQFF
TGTGCCAGCAGCTTAAGTCCTAGCAGGAATGAGCAGTTCTTC
>TRBD1|TRBJ1-5|TRBV6-4|-
CASSRQGGSNQPQHF
TGTGCCAGCAGTCGACAGGGTGGAAGCAATCAGCCCCAGCATTTT
>-|TRBJ2-3|TRBV2|-
CASRPGTLGDTQYF
TGTGCCAGCAGGCCCGGTACCCTTGGGGATACGCAGTATTTT